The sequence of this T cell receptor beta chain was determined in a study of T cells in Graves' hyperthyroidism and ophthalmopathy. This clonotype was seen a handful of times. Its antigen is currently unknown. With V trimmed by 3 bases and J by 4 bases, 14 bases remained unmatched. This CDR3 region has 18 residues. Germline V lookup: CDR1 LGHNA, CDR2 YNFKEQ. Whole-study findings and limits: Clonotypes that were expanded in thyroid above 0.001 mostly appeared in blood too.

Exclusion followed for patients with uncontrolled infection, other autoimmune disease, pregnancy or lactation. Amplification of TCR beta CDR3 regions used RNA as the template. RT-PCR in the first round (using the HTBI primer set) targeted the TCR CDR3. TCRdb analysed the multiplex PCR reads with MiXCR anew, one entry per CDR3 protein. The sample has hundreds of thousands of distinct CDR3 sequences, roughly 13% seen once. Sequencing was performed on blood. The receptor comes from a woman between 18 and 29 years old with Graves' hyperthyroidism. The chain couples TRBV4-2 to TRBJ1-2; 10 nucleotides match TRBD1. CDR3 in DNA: TGTGCCAGCAGCCATCCTCCCGGGACAGGGGAAGTGAGCTATGGCTACACCTTC. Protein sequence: CASSHPPGTGEVSYGYTF.